This T cell receptor beta chain was recorded in a study of blood T cell repertoires in COVID-19. Authors' methods: Scientists estimated how many nucleated cells there were by amplifying reference gene primers. Profiled with immunoSEQ multiplex PCR; TCRdb holds only in-frame clones, not every one. V, J and clone size are those of that table, while D and trimming were read from the DNA. The table shows roughly 100,000 clones, with 85% occurring only once. This clone appeared a few times. Trimming shortened V by 3 bases and J by 4 bases, and 10 bases separated the two germline ends. Germline-derived CDR1 and CDR2 are SGHRS and YFSETQ. The CDR3 runs 13 residues.

This receptor was obtained from a man aged 50-60 years with acute or convalescent COVID-19. This chain connects TRBV5-1 to TRBJ1-1; D is ambiguous. The sample comprised peripheral blood. Written as DNA, the CDR3 is TGCGCCAGCAGCTCCCTCTGGGCCACTGAAGCTTTCTTT. Its translation: CASSSLWATEAFF. Complete variable domain (other parts from reference TRBV5-1 and TRBJ1-1): KAGVTQTPRYLIKTRGQQVTLSCSPISGHRSVSWYQQTPGQGLQFLFEYFSETQRNKGNFPGRFSGRQFSNSRSEMNVSTLELGDSALYLCASSSLWATEAFFGQGTRLTVV.